One sample yielded the 22 T cell receptor beta chains listed below, sequenced in a study of T cells in narcolepsy. Profiling relied on immunoSEQ multiplex PCR, and the TCRdb table lists in-frame clones only, not all of them. The data show approximately 25,000 clones, almost 85% seen once. The specimen sequenced was CD45RA- memory CD4+ T cells from PBMCs. These TCRs come from a human donor with narcolepsy.

This chain links TRBV2 with TRBJ2-5; D is uncertain. The last part of the DNA fits TRBJ2-7 better; the J call may be wrong. This CDR3 spans 13 amino acids. CDR1 and CDR2 from the germline V gene are SNHLY and FYNNEI. CDR3 DNA sequence: TGTGCCAGCGGTACCGGATCCGCTCTCGAGCAGTACTTC. Its translation: CASGTGSALEQYF.

This chain joins TRBV7-9 and TRBJ2-3, with D perhaps given as TRBD1 or TRBD2 (6 bases each). Deletions cut 3 bases from V and 2 bases from J, with 24 bases between. This CDR3 has 19 residues. CDR1 is SEHNR and CDR2 is FQNEAQ in the germline V gene (reference sequence). The DNA for the CDR3 is TGTGCCAGCAGCTTGAGAAGGGGGAGGATCCGGAATTCCACAGATACGCAGTATTTT. This sequence encodes CASSLRRGRIRNSTDTQYF.

The J gene is TRBJ2-1, the V gene TRBV19; D is perhaps TRBD1 (6 bases). V was cut by 0 bases and J by 6 bases, with 9 bases left in between. The CDR3 consists of 14 residues. Germline V CDR1 and CDR2: LNHDA, SQIVND (reference sequence). The CDR3 loop is CASSIEDSPNEQFF. The CDR3 DNA is TGTGCCAGTAGTATAGAGGACAGCCCCAATGAGCAGTTCTTC. Combining the CDR3 with reference TRBV19 and TRBJ2-1 gives the whole variable domain DGGITQSPKYLFRKEGQNVTLSCEQNLNHDAMYWYRQDPGQGLRLIYYSQIVNDFQKGDIAEGYSVSREKKESFPLTVTSAQKNPTAFYLCASSIEDSPNEQFFGPGTRLTVL.

This clone was observed a handful of times. The genes are TRBV5-6 and TRBJ1-4; no definite D call. Germline CDR1 and CDR2: SGHDT and YYEEEE. This CDR3 has 14 amino acids. Trimming stripped 4 bases from V and 7 bases from J, with 14 bases between. The CDR3 sequence is CASSNGLASEKLFF. DNA for the CDR3: TGTGCCAGCAGCAACGGCCTCGCCAGTGAAAAACTGTTTTTT.

The rearrangement uses TRBV11-2 and TRBJ2-1, with D perhaps matching TRBD2 (5 bases). This CDR3 contains 14 residues. Germline V gene data show CDR1 as SGHAT and CDR2 as FQNNGV. Trimming stripped 0 bases from V and 5 bases from J, with 8 bases between. The CDR3 loop is CASSLDSANNEQFF. The CDR3 DNA reads as TGTGCCAGCAGCTTAGATAGCGCCAACAATGAGCAGTTCTTC.

This sequence joins TRBV11-2 and TRBJ2-5, with TRBD2 identical over 8 bases. This CDR3 is 15 amino acids long. V was clipped by 4 bases and J by 0 bases; unmatched bases: 4. Per germline, CDR1 SGHAT and CDR2 FQNNGV. The CDR3 DNA follows: TGTGCCAGCAGCTCTTCTAGCGGGCACCAAGAGACCCAGTACTTC. It codes for CASSSSSGHQETQYF. The variable domain in full, with the rest retrieved from reference TRBV11-2 and TRBJ2-5, is EAGVAQSPRYKIIEKRQSVAFWCNPISGHATLYWYQQILGQGPKLLIQFQNNGVVDDSQLPKDRFSAERLKGVDSTLKIQPAKLEDSAVYLCASSSSSGHQETQYFGPGTRLLVL.

This clone was counted only a few times. This chain links TRBV6-5 with TRBJ2-7; 13 bases align to TRBD2. Trimming removed 4 bases from V and 1 base from J; junction bases left unmatched: 4. Germline V lookup: CDR1 MNHEY, CDR2 SVGAGI. The CDR3 is 16 residues long. The CDR3 reads CASSFRLAGGSYEQYF. The DNA of the CDR3 is TGTGCCAGCAGTTTCCGACTAGCGGGAGGATCCTACGAGCAGTACTTC.

The V call is TRBV6-1, the J call TRBJ1-5; 8 bases are shared with TRBD1. Germline CDR1 reads MNHNS; CDR2 reads SASEGT. With 4 bases clipped from V and 6 bases from J, the junction kept 8 bases outside the gene matches. The CDR3 runs to 15 residues. The CDR3 region is CASSVSQGASQPQHF. As DNA, the CDR3 is TGTGCCAGCAGTGTTTCGCAGGGGGCTAGTCAGCCCCAGCATTTT.

The CDR3 DNA sequence: TGTGCCACCAACAGTCAAAGCGGGGGTATTACTGAAAAACTGTTTTTT. This translates into CATNSQSGGITEKLFF. The genes are TRBV28 and TRBJ1-4, with D perhaps matching TRBD1 (5 bases). V gave up 10 bases and J gave up 7 bases, with 25 bases separating them. The V gene's germline CDR1 is MDHEN and CDR2 SYDVKM. There are 16 residues in the CDR3.

This clone was seen only a few times. V gene TRBV19 combines with J gene TRBJ1-5; D possibly corresponds to TRBD1 (5 bases). This CDR3 contains 17 residues. Deletions cut 2 bases from V and 0 bases from J, with 14 bases between. Germline V CDR1 and CDR2: LNHDA, SQIVND (reference sequence). As DNA, the CDR3 is TGTGCCAGTAGTATACGGGGGGGGAGCTATAGCAATCAGCCCCAGCATTTT. Translation: CASSIRGGSYSNQPQHF.

The CDR3: CASSLGGAYNEQFF. In DNA, the CDR3 is TGTGCCAGCAGCTTGGGGGGAGCCTACAATGAGCAGTTCTTC. This rearrangement joins TRBV5-8 to TRBJ2-1; TRBD2 is a possible D gene (5 bases). The CDR3 loop spans 14 amino acids. CDR1 SGHTS and CDR2 YDEGEE come from the germline V gene. Trimming left V 0 bases short and J 2 bases short, with 6 bases between.

This chain joins TRBV7-2 and TRBJ1-5; unclear D gene. The V end lost 1 base, the J end lost 6 bases, and 4 bases lay between the germline ends. Germline-derived CDR1 and CDR2 are SGHTA and FQGNSA. There are 12 residues in the CDR3. This CDR3 reads CASSLVGQPQHF. Written as DNA, the CDR3 is TGTGCCAGCAGCTTAGTGGGTCAGCCCCAGCATTTT.

DNA of the CDR3: TGTGCCAGCAGCCCCGAAGGTCGACAGGAGAACACCGGGGAGCTGTTTTTT. As protein: CASSPEGRQENTGELFF. The chain carries TRBV5-8 and TRBJ2-2; the D gene is possibly TRBD1 (6 bases). CDR3 length: 17 amino acids. V lost 4 bases to trimming and J lost 1 base, with 17 bases between them. Per the germline V gene, CDR1 is SGHTS and CDR2 is YDEGEE.

V gene TRBV19 combines with J gene TRBJ1-2; tentative D call: TRBD1 (5 bases). This CDR3 has 14 amino acids. Germline CDR1 reads LNHDA; CDR2 reads SQIVND (reference sequence). Trimming took off 3 bases at V and 4 bases at J, with 12 bases between the two ends. The CDR3 region is CASSIVAGSYGYTF. The CDR3 DNA reads TGTGCCAGTAGTATCGTAGCAGGGAGCTATGGCTACACCTTC.

Only one count was recorded for this clone. The chain uses TRBV7-6 and TRBJ2-1; possible D gene TRBD2, 7 bases. The CDR3 extends over 18 amino acids. V shed 1 base and J shed 2 bases, with 18 bases lying between them. Germline V gene lookup returns CDR1 SGHVS and CDR2 FNYEAQ. CDR3 sequence: CASSLEGLGGRAYNEQFF. Written as DNA, the CDR3 is TGTGCCAGCAGCTTAGAGGGCTTAGGGGGGAGGGCCTACAATGAGCAGTTCTTC.

This clone is a singleton in its sample. CDR3 residues: CASSLLRTGADTQYF. The CDR3 DNA reads TGTGCCAGCAGCCTATTAAGGACAGGGGCAGATACGCAGTATTTT. This sequence joins TRBV7-8 and TRBJ2-3, with 9 bases lining up with TRBD1. V lost 5 bases, J lost 4 bases, and 7 bases stayed unmatched. This CDR3 contains 15 residues. Germline lookup yields CDR1 SGHVS and CDR2 FQNEAQ.

The V and J genes are TRBV5-1 and TRBJ2-7, with D perhaps matching TRBD2 (5 bases). Germline loops: CDR1 SGHRS, CDR2 YFSETQ. V lost 6 bases to trimming and J lost 6 bases, with 16 bases between them. This CDR3 comprises 13 residues. CDR3 DNA sequence: TGCGCCAGCAACACCGGGCCAGCGGCCGAGCAGTACTTC. Its translation: CASNTGPAAEQYF.

The V and J genes are TRBV5-1 and TRBJ1-1, with D hard to call. The CDR3 contains 13 residues. Trimming shortened V by 7 bases and J by 1 base, and 11 bases separated the two germline ends. The germline V gene has CDR1 SGHRS and CDR2 YFSETQ. DNA for the CDR3: TGCGCCAGCTCCCACGGAGGGAACACTGAAGCTTTCTTT. This gives the protein CASSHGGNTEAFF.

The CDR3 DNA sequence: TGTGCCAGCAGTTACCCCGTGGCAGGGAGGACCTACGAGCAGTACTTC. Translated, it gives CASSYPVAGRTYEQYF. The chain has TRBV6-6 and TRBJ2-7; the D gene is possibly TRBD2 (6 bases). Germline V gene data show CDR1 as MNHNY and CDR2 as SVGAGI (reference sequence). The V gene lost 2 bases and the J gene lost 2 bases, with 16 bases spanning the gap. The CDR3 has 16 residues.

The chain recombines TRBV18 with TRBJ1-2, with TRBD1 as a possible D gene (6 bases). The germline CDR1 and CDR2 sequences are KGHSH and LQKENI. The V end was cut by 4 bases, the J end by 7 bases, with 13 bases between. The CDR3 runs 13 residues. DNA for the CDR3: TGTGCCAGCTCACGGGTTCCGGGGGCTGGCTACACCTTC. Amino acids: CASSRVPGAGYTF.

This rearrangement joins TRBV7-2 to TRBJ1-1, with a weak D call TRBD1 (6 bases). CDR3 length: 15 residues. Trimming took 4 bases from V and 1 from J, leaving 13 bases between them. The germline V gene has CDR1 SGHTA and CDR2 FQGNSA. The CDR3 nucleotides are TGTGCCAGCAGCTCCCGGGACACCCCGAACACTGAAGCTTTCTTT. Translation: CASSSRDTPNTEAFF.

The chain couples TRBV9 to TRBJ2-7; 8 bases match TRBD1. V gave up 3 bases and J gave up 6 bases; unmatched junction bases: 11. The CDR3 runs 15 residues. Germline assignment: CDR1 SGDLS and CDR2 YYNGEE. CDR3 sequence: CASSAQQGDWGEQYF. The DNA of the CDR3 is TGTGCCAGCAGCGCCCAACAGGGGGATTGGGGCGAGCAGTACTTC.